The 28 T cell receptor beta chains in this list originate from one sample, sequenced in a study of CD8 T cells in ankylosing spondylitis. One entry per CDR3 protein, called by TCRdb with MiXCR from the 5' RACE reads. The sample holds 350,000 or so distinct CDR3 sequences, around 10% seen once. The sequenced sample was blood, either unsorted or a sorted T cell fraction (not recorded which). Receptors originate from a female donor with ankylosing spondylitis or in good health (not recorded which).

This clonotype has a count of ten or more. This chain connects TRBV20-1 to TRBJ2-2, with D unclear. Germline CDR1 reads DFQATT; CDR2 reads SNEGSKA (reference sequence). The CDR3 is 14 amino acids. Trimming removed 2 bases at V and 0 bases at J, with 7 bases between. The CDR3 DNA reads as TGCAGTGCTAGAAACAGCCCGAACACCGGGGAGCTGTTTTTT. Encoded protein: CSARNSPNTGELFF.

V is TRBV12-3 or TRBV12-4 and J is TRBJ2-2; D is perhaps TRBD2 (5 bases). V was cut by 6 bases and J by 4 bases, with 12 bases left in between. The CDR3 length is 14 residues. The CDR3, as DNA: TGTGCCAGCAGCCTCACGCGGGTCACCGGGGAGCTGTTTTTT. This gives the protein CASSLTRVTGELFF.

This clonotype occurred many times. The chain is built from TRBV20-1 and TRBJ2-1; 9 positions match TRBD1. CDR1 is DFQATT, CDR2 SNEGSKA, per germline (reference sequence). With 4 bases clipped from V and 3 bases from J, the junction kept 1 base outside the gene matches. The CDR3 contains 13 residues. The chain's CDR3 is CSANRGRYNEQFF. The CDR3 DNA reads as TGCAGTGCTAACAGGGGGCGCTACAATGAGCAGTTCTTC.

This clonotype was seen at least ten times. V and J are TRBV5-5 and TRBJ2-3; D not certain. Germline CDR1 SGHKS, CDR2 YYEKEE (reference sequence). The length of the CDR3 is 15 residues. V was shortened by 0 bases and J by 1 base, with 9 bases between the two germline ends. The CDR3: CASSLGSRGTDTQYF. The CDR3 DNA reads as TGTGCCAGCAGCTTGGGTAGCCGGGGCACAGATACGCAGTATTTT.

This clonotype has a handful of counts. This chain uses TRBV27 with TRBJ1-4; D might be TRBD1 (6 bases). Between the trimmed V and J ends, which lost 8 bases and 4 bases, there was a span of 14 bases. The V gene's germline CDR1 is MNHEY and CDR2 SMNVEV (reference sequence). The CDR3 loop spans 14 amino acids. CDR3 sequence (DNA): TGTGCCAGCGGCACCGGGGGCCTTAATGAAAAACTGTTTTTT. Translation: CASGTGGLNEKLFF.

This chain connects TRBV20-1 to TRBJ1-5; TRBD1 is a possible D gene (6 bases). This CDR3 region has 16 residues. Germline loops: CDR1 DFQATT, CDR2 SNEGSKA (reference sequence). Between the trimmed V and J ends, which lost 5 bases and 7 bases, there was a span of 24 bases. CDR3 sequence reads: CSAEDTGTPMEQPQHF. The CDR3, as DNA: TGCAGTGCTGAGGATACCGGGACACCGATGGAACAGCCCCAGCATTTT.

There are a few counts of this clonotype. The genes are TRBV28 and TRBJ2-1; the D call may be TRBD1 or TRBD2 (7 bases each). This CDR3 comprises 17 residues. With 6 bases removed from V and 9 bases from J, the gap between germline ends came to 27 bases. CDR1 MDHEN and CDR2 SYDVKM come from the germline V gene. The CDR3 sequence is CASSPTGFGRPFSEQFF. DNA for the CDR3: TGTGCCAGCAGCCCGACAGGGTTCGGGAGGCCTTTCAGTGAGCAGTTCTTC.

About this clonotype: A much more abundant neighbour one base away suggests this may be a read error. The conserved phenylalanine or tryptophan is not found at the CDR3 terminus, so this likely reflects a read error. The chain combines TRBV5-6 with TRBJ2-5; 13 bases line up with TRBD2. This CDR3 contains 15 residues. The germline CDR1 and CDR2 sequences are SGHDT and YYEEEE. Losses at the gene ends were 2 bases for V and 5 bases for J; bases not matched to a gene: 3. CDR3 in DNA: TGTGCCAGCAGCTTCGTGACTAGCGGGGGGGAGACCCAGTACTCC. This encodes CASSFVTSGGETQYS.

Many counts were recorded for this clonotype. The CDR3 nucleotides read TGTGCCAGCAGCCTAGGGCGGCAAGGTCCAATCCGAGAGCAGTTCTTC. Protein product: CASSLGRQGPIREQFF. V and J are TRBV7-8 and TRBJ2-1; D is unresolved. Germline V CDR1 and CDR2: SGHVS, FQNEAQ. The CDR3 has 16 amino acids. Trimming shortened V by 5 bases and J by 10 bases, and 24 bases separated the two germline ends.

This clonotype was counted many times. The rearrangement uses TRBV5-5 and TRBJ2-7; TRBD1 matches 7 bases. This CDR3 is 14 amino acids long. Germline CDR1 is SGHKS and CDR2 is YYEKEE (reference sequence). The ends lost 2 bases at V and 4 bases at J; junction bases unmatched: 6. CDR3 in amino acids: CASSLDRGRYEQYF. CDR3 DNA sequence: TGTGCCAGCAGCTTAGATAGGGGGCGTTACGAGCAGTACTTC.

This clonotype was found many times. The CDR3: CSVRQGNQPQHF. The CDR3 DNA is TGCAGCGTTAGGCAGGGGAATCAGCCCCAGCATTTT. The chain recombines TRBV29-1 with TRBJ1-5; D is perhaps TRBD1 (6 bases). CDR1 and CDR2 (germline): SQVTM, ANQGSEA. The V gene lost 5 bases and the J gene lost 4 bases, with 9 bases spanning the gap. This CDR3 contains 12 residues. The full variable domain, with the rest looked up from reference TRBV29-1 and TRBJ1-5, is SAVISQKPSRDICQRGTSLTIQCQVDSQVTMMFWYRQQPGQSLTLIATANQGSEATYESGFVIDKFPISRPNLTFSTLTVSNMSPEDSSIYLCSVRQGNQPQHFGDGTRLSIL.

J is TRBJ2-7 and V is TRBV12-3 or TRBV12-4, with 7 nucleotides matching TRBD2. After removal of 1 base from V and 0 bases from J, the junction contained 6 bases not matched to a gene. The CDR3 sequence is 16 residues long. CDR3 loop: CASSLEEWEGSYEQYF. The CDR3 nucleotides are TGTGCCAGCAGTTTAGAGGAATGGGAGGGCTCCTACGAGCAGTACTTC.

The table lists this clonotype with many counts. This rearrangement joins TRBV25-1 to TRBJ1-2; unclear D gene. V was cut by 5 bases and J by 4 bases, with 8 bases left in between. This CDR3 contains 12 residues. From germline, CDR1 is MGHDK and CDR2 SYGVNS. The CDR3 region is CASSTSFYGYTF. The CDR3 coding sequence is TGTGCCAGCAGTACCAGCTTCTATGGCTACACCTTC.

This clonotype occurred a few times. The chain links TRBV5-5 to TRBJ1-1, with TRBD1 matching 8 bases. This CDR3 spans 17 amino acids. Germline V gives CDR1 SGHKS, CDR2 YYEKEE (reference sequence). The trim removed 4 bases at V and 1 base at J, leaving 12 bases unmatched. The DNA for the CDR3 is TGTGCCAGCAGCGGGCGACCAGGACAGGGAGCGAACACTGAAGCTTTCTTT. As protein: CASSGRPGQGANTEAFF. Full variable domain (missing parts from reference TRBV5-5 and TRBJ1-1): DAGVTQSPTHLIKTRGQQVTLRCSPISGHKSVSWYQQVLGQGPQFIFQYYEKEERGRGNFPDRFSARQFPNYSSELNVNALLLGDSALYLCASSGRPGQGANTEAFFGQGTRLTVV.

Only a few counts were recorded for this clonotype. The chain couples TRBV14 to TRBJ2-5; D possibly corresponds to TRBD1 (7 bases). Germline assignment: CDR1 SGHDN and CDR2 FVKESK. V lost 3 bases and J 4 bases, leaving 18 bases between the germline ends. The CDR3 is 16 amino acids. The CDR3 DNA sequence: TGTGCCAGCAGCCAGCCAAGGACAGGAGCGGGAGAGACCCAGTACTTC. The encoded protein is CASSQPRTGAGETQYF.

This clonotype was recorded at least ten times. This chain joins TRBV9 and TRBJ2-7, with unresolved D. CDR1 is SGDLS, CDR2 YYNGEE, per germline. CDR3 length: 14 residues. The germline V and J ends were trimmed by 0 bases and 1 base, with 8 bases remaining between them. The CDR3 DNA sequence: TGTGCCAGCAGCGTAGGGTACATGTCCTACGAGCAGTACTTC. It specifies CASSVGYMSYEQYF. The entire variable domain, with the rest obtained from reference TRBV9 and TRBJ2-7, is as follows: DSGVTQTPKHLITATGQRVTLRCSPRSGDLSVYWYQQSLDQGLQFLIQYYNGEERAKGNILERFSAQQFPDLHSELNLSSLELGDSALYFCASSVGYMSYEQYFGPGTRLTVT.

This clonotype has more than one count but fewer than ten. Germline and junction disagree at one end, which may indicate a read error. The chain carries TRBV7-2 and TRBJ1-3, with D perhaps matching TRBD1 (6 bases). Germline CDR1 and CDR2: SGHTA and FQGNSA. This CDR3 comprises 12 residues. CDR3 nucleotide sequence: TGTGCCAGCACCAAAACCGGGGGCCGCCAGGCTTTT. This gives the protein CASTKTGGRQAF. The full variable domain, its missing parts supplied by reference TRBV7-2 and TRBJ1-3, is GAGVSQSPSNKVTEKGKDVELRCDPISGHTALYWYRQSLGQGLEFLIYFQGNSAPDKSGLPSDRFSAERTGGSVSTLTIQRTQQEDSAVYLCASTKTGGRQAFGEGSWLTVV.

This clonotype was seen only a few times. As DNA, the CDR3 is TGTGCCAGCAGCCGGGGACAGATTAGCTCCTACGAGCAGTACTTC. Its protein product is CASSRGQISSYEQYF. The chain recombines TRBV28 with TRBJ2-7; 7 nucleotides line up with TRBD1. CDR1 MDHEN and CDR2 SYDVKM come from the germline V gene. This CDR3 comprises 15 residues. After removal of 6 bases from V and 0 bases from J, the junction contained 8 bases not matched to a gene.

This clonotype has ten or more counts. The J gene is TRBJ2-5, the V gene TRBV12-3 or TRBV12-4; D gene uncertain. V was cut by 2 bases and J by 0 bases, with 7 bases left in between. The CDR3 is 14 amino acids. As DNA, the CDR3 is TGTGCCAGCAGTTTAAGAGGAAACCAAGAGACCCAGTACTTC. Its translation: CASSLRGNQETQYF.

This chain links TRBV20-1 with TRBJ2-7; 9 nucleotides match TRBD2. The CDR3 extends over 16 amino acids. With 3 bases clipped from V and 6 bases from J, the junction kept 15 bases outside the gene matches. Germline CDR1 is DFQATT and CDR2 is SNEGSKA (reference sequence). CDR3: CSASTGVAGESGEQYF. CDR3 DNA sequence: TGCAGTGCTAGCACCGGGGTAGCGGGAGAATCGGGCGAGCAGTACTTC.

This chain joins TRBV4-3 and TRBJ2-1, with TRBD2 as a possible D gene (5 bases). Per the germline V gene, CDR1 is LGHNA and CDR2 is YSLEER. V gave up 1 base and J gave up 4 bases, with 14 bases separating them. This CDR3 spans 16 amino acids. The CDR3 DNA reads as TGCGCCAGCAGCCAAGGTTTAGCGAGACGATACAATGAGCAGTTCTTC. Translation gives CASSQGLARRYNEQFF.

The sample holds a few counts of this clonotype. The chain combines TRBV7-8 with TRBJ1-1; the D gene is possibly TRBD1 (6 bases). Germline-derived CDR1 and CDR2 are SGHVS and FQNEAQ. With 0 bases removed from V and 2 bases from J, the gap between germline ends came to 10 bases. This CDR3 is built from 15 residues. The CDR3 protein is CASSLARGHNTEAFF. The DNA for the CDR3 is TGTGCCAGCAGCTTAGCCAGGGGCCATAACACTGAAGCTTTCTTT.

This clonotype appeared many times. The J gene is TRBJ1-2, the V gene TRBV5-6; D gene ambiguous. The CDR3 loop spans 16 amino acids. V dropped 3 bases and J dropped 6 bases, with 21 bases sitting between them. Germline V gives CDR1 SGHDT, CDR2 YYEEEE. CDR3 DNA: TGTGCCAGCAGCTCTCCGAGCCAGAGGAGGAGTGATGGCTACACCTTC. This translates into CASSSPSQRRSDGYTF. The complete variable domain, with remaining parts taken from reference TRBV5-6 and TRBJ1-2, reads DAGVTQSPTHLIKTRGQQVTLRCSPKSGHDTVSWYQQALGQGPQFIFQYYEEEERQRGNFPDRFSGHQFPNYSSELNVNALLLGDSALYLCASSSPSQRRSDGYTFGSGTRLTVV.

The sample holds many counts of this clonotype. V is TRBV20-1 and J is TRBJ1-6; no clear D gene. From germline, CDR1 is DFQATT and CDR2 SNEGSKA (reference sequence). This CDR3 has 14 residues. V was pared by 4 bases and J by 5 bases, with 12 bases between. Here the CDR3 reads CSATDGRNNSPLHF. The CDR3 DNA follows: TGCAGTGCTACGGACGGCCGGAATAATTCACCCCTCCACTTT.

This clonotype was seen many times. The chain joins TRBV27 to TRBJ2-7; 10 bases are shared with TRBD1. V shed 4 bases, J shed 6 bases, and the junction held 3 bases outside the gene matches. Per the germline V gene, CDR1 is MNHEY and CDR2 is SMNVEV (reference sequence). The CDR3 has 13 amino acids. CDR3 residues: CASSWDRGTEQYF. DNA of the CDR3: TGTGCCAGCAGTTGGGACAGGGGTACCGAGCAGTACTTC.

In this sample, this clonotype turned up a few times. Possible read error: a much larger clone is one base away. This rearrangement joins TRBV3-1 to TRBJ2-7; 7 bases line up with TRBD2. Germline-derived CDR1 and CDR2 are LGHDT and YNNKEL (reference sequence). The CDR3 contains 14 residues. With V trimmed by 4 bases and J by 0 bases, 3 bases remained unmatched. CDR3 bases: TGTGCCAGCAGCCGGGGGGGGGTCTCCTACGAGCAGTACTTC. Translation gives CASSRGGVSYEQYF.

This clonotype was seen more than once but under ten times. The chain links TRBV12-3 or TRBV12-4 to TRBJ2-2; the match to TRBD2 covers 13 bases. With 6 bases clipped from V and 3 bases from J, the junction kept 7 bases outside the gene matches. The CDR3 has 17 amino acids. Here the CDR3 reads CASRKTSGGTYTGELFF. CDR3 coding DNA: TGTGCCAGCAGAAAGACTAGCGGGGGGACCTACACCGGGGAGCTGTTTTTT.

This clonotype was found many times. The rearrangement joins TRBV5-1 to TRBJ2-1; no reliable D call. V lost 4 bases, J lost 0 bases, and 14 bases lay in between. Germline loops: CDR1 SGHRS, CDR2 YFSETQ. The CDR3 is 16 residues long. In nucleotides, the CDR3 is TGCGCCAGCAGCCCTCCCGAGTTACACTCCTACAATGAGCAGTTCTTC. Protein product: CASSPPELHSYNEQFF.